A single sample is the source of the 17 T cell receptor beta chains below, sequenced in a study of shared clonotypes between healthy human individuals (dated by TCRdb to the early 2020s). Receptor amplification or capture employed the immunoSEQ multiplex PCR assay. TCRdb mirrors the immuneACCESS table, restricted to in-frame sequences. Some clones are absent from its copies; in checked studies, under half trace to an unresolved V gene, and the reason for the others is unknown. In all, the sample holds about 340,000 clones, and 73% of those were seen once. The leading ten clones occupy 10% of the sample. Sequencing input: memory CD4+ T cells sorted from blood. The sample's cell subset or site label is to be understood as: CD45RA-negative fraction. The receptors were sampled from a man aged 25 to 45 in good health.

The rearrangement joins TRBV4-2 to TRBJ2-1, with unresolved D. Trimming removed 0 bases at V and 1 base at J, with 4 bases between. This CDR3 is 14 amino acids long. Germline V CDR1 and CDR2: LGHNA, YNFKEQ. The CDR3 coding sequence is TGTGCCAGCAGCCAAGATCGGTCCTACAATGAGCAGTTCTTC. Protein sequence: CASSQDRSYNEQFF.

The chain has TRBV9 and TRBJ2-3; TRBD2 might be the D (5 bases). V lost 0 bases and J 11 bases, leaving 16 bases between the germline ends. Germline V gene lookup returns CDR1 SGDLS and CDR2 YYNGEE. The CDR3 has 14 residues. CDR3 DNA sequence: TGTGCCAGCAGCGTAGGAGGGTACGTAACCGAGCAGTATTTT. Its translation is CASSVGGYVTEQYF.

The genes are TRBV28 and TRBJ1-2; 8 bases agree with TRBD1. The CDR3 has 15 amino acids. From germline, CDR1 is MDHEN and CDR2 SYDVKM. The V segment lost 5 bases and the J segment 5 bases; nucleotides outside the gene matches: 10. CDR3 nucleotide sequence: TGTGCCAGCAGTACCGGACAGGGCGGATTATATGGCTACACCTTC. This translates into CASSTGQGGLYGYTF.

This chain connects TRBV11-2 to TRBJ1-2; 10 nucleotides agree with TRBD1. The ends lost 6 bases at V and 3 bases at J; junction bases unmatched: 19. This CDR3 has 19 amino acids. Germline CDR1 and CDR2: SGHAT and FQNNGV. CDR3 in DNA: TGTGCCAGCAGGGACCACCCCGGACAGGGGGGCAGAGGTGACTATGGCTACACCTTC. It translates to CASRDHPGQGGRGDYGYTF.

CDR3 residues: CASSPRLAGSTDEQFF. The CDR3, as DNA: TGTGCCAGCAGCCCGCGACTAGCGGGAAGTACGGATGAGCAGTTCTTC. V gene TRBV7-6 combines with J gene TRBJ2-1; 11 bases agree with TRBD2. V was clipped by 5 bases and J by 8 bases; unmatched bases: 11. From germline, CDR1 is SGHVS and CDR2 FNYEAQ. The CDR3 totals 16 residues. Together with reference TRBV7-6 and TRBJ2-1, the CDR3 gives the full variable domain: GAGVSQSPRYKVTKRGQDVALRCDPISGHVSLYWYRQALGQGPEFLTYFNYEAQQDKSGLPNDRFSAERPEGSISTLTIQRTEQRDSAMYRCASSPRLAGSTDEQFFGPGTRLTVL.

Here the CDR3 reads CASSQGTGTSGIQLSEQYF. The DNA for the CDR3 is TGCGCCAGCAGCCAAGGCACCGGGACTAGCGGGATACAGTTGAGCGAGCAGTACTTC. The chain employs TRBV4-1 and TRBJ2-7; 13 nucleotides line up with TRBD2. Germline CDR1 and CDR2: MGHRA and YSYEKL. This CDR3 has 19 residues. The trim removed 1 base at V and 6 bases at J, leaving 15 bases unmatched.

V and J are TRBV7-9 and TRBJ2-7, with D unclear. This CDR3 has 15 residues. Trimming pared 3 bases from V and 0 bases from J, leaving 12 bases between. In germline, CDR1 is SEHNR, CDR2 FQNEAQ (reference sequence). CDR3 sequence (DNA): TGTGCCAGCAGCTTGGAGCAGTATACCTCCTACGAGCAGTACTTC. Its protein product is CASSLEQYTSYEQYF.

This sequence joins TRBV5-6 and TRBJ1-5; no firm D call. Trimming left V 4 bases short and J 7 bases short, with 18 bases between. The CDR3 covers 15 residues. The germline gives CDR1 SGHDT, CDR2 YYEEEE. CDR3 nucleotide sequence: TGTGCCAGCAGCCCATCGGCAGGTCAAGGCCAGCCCCAGCATTTT. Its protein product is CASSPSAGQGQPQHF. The complete variable domain, with remaining parts taken from reference TRBV5-6 and TRBJ1-5, reads DAGVTQSPTHLIKTRGQQVTLRCSPKSGHDTVSWYQQALGQGPQFIFQYYEEEERQRGNFPDRFSGHQFPNYSSELNVNALLLGDSALYLCASSPSAGQGQPQHFGDGTRLSIL.

The chain recombines TRBV10-1 with TRBJ2-1; 7 bases line up with TRBD1. From germline, CDR1 is WNHNN and CDR2 SYGVQD (reference sequence). This CDR3 spans 15 amino acids. The ends lost 3 bases at V and 7 bases at J; junction bases unmatched: 9. The CDR3, as DNA: TGCGCCAGCAGTGAAAGACAGGGACAAGGGAATGAGCAGTTCTTC. Protein sequence: CASSERQGQGNEQFF.

This clone was detected once. V and J are TRBV2 and TRBJ2-7; D call uncertain. V dropped 3 bases and J dropped 9 bases, with 24 bases sitting between them. This CDR3 region has 16 residues. CDR1 is SNHLY, CDR2 FYNNEI, per germline. The CDR3 is CASSEGMPSAGRGQYF. The CDR3, as DNA: TGTGCCAGCAGTGAGGGTATGCCCTCGGCAGGCAGAGGGCAGTACTTC.

A few counts support this clone. The chain has TRBV5-8 and TRBJ2-2; 12 positions match TRBD1. The V segment lost 7 bases and the J segment 8 bases; nucleotides outside the gene matches: 6. CDR3 length equals 14 residues. Germline loops: CDR1 SGHTS, CDR2 YDEGEE. The CDR3 loop reads CASPRDRGQGELFF. The CDR3 DNA follows: TGTGCCAGCCCCCGGGACAGGGGGCAAGGGGAGCTGTTTTTT.

This chain connects TRBV28 to TRBJ2-1, with TRBD1 identical over 12 bases. This CDR3 spans 15 amino acids. The germline gives CDR1 MDHEN, CDR2 SYDVKM. V was clipped by 7 bases and J by 7 bases; unmatched bases: 8. The chain's CDR3 is CASTPRDRGPNEQFF. The CDR3 DNA is TGTGCCAGCACACCCCGGGACAGGGGGCCTAATGAGCAGTTCTTC.

Relative to its sample, this clone is medium-sized. V usage is TRBV25-1 and J usage is TRBJ1-4, with a possible D match to TRBD1 (5 bases). There are 14 residues in the CDR3. Trimming stripped 2 bases from V and 9 bases from J, with 13 bases between. Germline V gene data show CDR1 as MGHDK and CDR2 as SYGVNS. CDR3 nucleotide sequence: TGTGCCAGCAGTGAACCCGGGACGTTGAAAAAACTGTTTTTT. Encoded protein: CASSEPGTLKKLFF.

The chain is built from TRBV5-6 and TRBJ1-3; D not certain. The germline V and J ends were trimmed by 5 bases and 6 bases, with 18 bases remaining between them. Germline loops: CDR1 SGHDT, CDR2 YYEEEE. The CDR3 has 15 amino acids. CDR3 protein: CASRYYRGNQNTIYF. The CDR3 DNA is TGTGCCAGCAGATATTATCGGGGAAACCAAAACACCATATATTTT. The full variable domain, completed using reference TRBV5-6 and TRBJ1-3, is DAGVTQSPTHLIKTRGQQVTLRCSPKSGHDTVSWYQQALGQGPQFIFQYYEEEERQRGNFPDRFSGHQFPNYSSELNVNALLLGDSALYLCASRYYRGNQNTIYFGEGSWLTVV.

The gene calls are TRBV7-3 and TRBJ2-1, with 8 bases lining up with TRBD2. The length of the CDR3 is 15 residues. Germline V gives CDR1 SGHTA, CDR2 FQGTGA. Unmatched junction bases numbered 13, after V lost 5 bases and J lost 10 bases. The chain's CDR3 is CASSPQGLGIPEQFF. In nucleotides, the CDR3 is TGTGCCAGCAGCCCCCAGGGACTAGGGATCCCCGAGCAGTTCTTC.

The chain uses TRBV10-3 and TRBJ1-5; 8 positions match TRBD1. CDR3 length: 13 residues. Trimming cost V 5 bases and J 6 bases; bases outside gene matches: 3. Germline loops: CDR1 ENHRY, CDR2 SYGVKD. This CDR3 reads CAISSGGGQPQHF. The CDR3 DNA follows: TGTGCCATCAGTTCAGGGGGCGGTCAGCCCCAGCATTTT.

The J gene is TRBJ2-2, the V gene TRBV6-1; tentatively, D is TRBD2 (6 bases). The V and J ends lost 4 bases and 4 bases respectively, with 13 bases between them. The CDR3 covers 15 residues. The germline CDR1 and CDR2 sequences are MNHNS and SASEGT. The CDR3 nucleotides read TGTGCCAGCAGTGTACAGTTCGGGGGCACCGGGGAGCTGTTTTTT. It codes for CASSVQFGGTGELFF.